The rows below give T cell receptor beta chains drawn from one sample of a study of T cells after yellow fever vaccination. MiXCR, run by TCRdb on the 5' RACE reads, gives a single entry per CDR3 protein. The sample has about 94,000 distinct CDR3 sequences, more than 7.5% seen once; the top ten hold roughly 15%. Here the sequenced sample was CD8+ T cells not binding an NS4B(214-222) dextramer, sorted from PBMCs, taken more than 13 days after the first yellow fever vaccination. These receptors all come from a man aged 18 to 30 who received the YFV17D yellow fever vaccine. CDR3s include the opening cysteine and the closing phenylalanine or tryptophan. A D gene is named only where the DNA matches it firmly. The listing skips clone size in some rows; elsewhere it reads once, few, many or a size class.

D: .; length: 13; size: .; J: TRBJ1-1; V: TRBV27; CDR3: CASSLKVKTEAFF; DNA: TGTGCCAGCAGTTTAAAGGTTAAGACTGAAGCTTTCTTT
D: .; length: 16; size: many; J: TRBJ2-1; V: TRBV12-3/TRBV12-4; CDR3: CASSLLGSPGSDEQFF; DNA: TGTGCCAGCAGTTTACTTGGATCTCCCGGTAGCGATGAGCAGTTCTTC
D: .; length: 11; size: few; J: TRBJ1-1; V: TRBV7-9; CDR3: CASSETGEAFF; DNA: TGTGCCAGCAGCGAAACAGGTGAAGCTTTCTTT
D: .; length: 15; size: .; J: TRBJ1-5; V: TRBV20-1; CDR3: CSARSGGRFNQPQHF; DNA: TGCAGTGCTAGGTCCGGGGGGAGGTTCAATCAGCCCCAGCATTTT
D: TRBD1; length: 16; size: many; J: TRBJ2-2; V: TRBV5-6; CDR3: CASSWWTGSDTGELFF; DNA: TGTGCCAGCAGCTGGTGGACAGGGAGTGACACCGGGGAGCTGTTTTTT
D: TRBD1; length: 12; size: few; J: TRBJ1-5; V: TRBV12-3/TRBV12-4; CDR3: CASSPGTGGRHF; DNA: TGTGCCAGCAGTCCCGGGACAGGGGGCAGGCATTTT
D: .; length: 13; size: medium-sized; J: TRBJ1-1; V: TRBV4-1; CDR3: CASSPREVAEAFF; DNA: TGCGCCAGCAGCCCTAGGGAGGTGGCTGAAGCTTTCTTT
D: .; length: 12; size: many; J: TRBJ1-1; V: TRBV4-1; CDR3: CASSTVGTEAFF; DNA: TGCGCCAGCAGCACGGTGGGGACTGAAGCTTTCTTT
D: TRBD1; length: 19; size: .; J: TRBJ2-1; V: TRBV4-1; CDR3: CASSQVGTGGLPYYNEQFF; DNA: TGCGCCAGCAGCCAAGTTGGCACAGGGGGCCTCCCTTACTACAATGAGCAGTTCTTC
D: .; length: 15; size: many; J: TRBJ1-5; V: TRBV4-3; CDR3: CASSQHRVGNQPQHF; DNA: TGCGCCAGCAGCCAACACAGGGTGGGCAATCAGCCCCAGCATTTT
D: TRBD1; length: 14; size: .; J: TRBJ1-3; V: TRBV6-1; CDR3: CASSPDRAGNTIYF; DNA: TGTGCCAGCAGTCCGGACAGGGCTGGAAACACCATATATTTT
D: .; length: 14; size: few; J: TRBJ2-3; V: TRBV12-3/TRBV12-4; CDR3: CASSVLRHGDTQYF; DNA: TGTGCCAGCAGTGTCCTACGGCACGGGGATACGCAGTATTTT
D: TRBD1; length: 15; size: few; J: TRBJ2-1; V: TRBV30; CDR3: CAWKSGQGAGNEQFF; DNA: TGTGCCTGGAAATCGGGACAGGGGGCGGGTAATGAGCAGTTCTTC
D: TRBD1; length: 14; size: .; J: TRBJ1-1; V: TRBV15; CDR3: CATLGDRGKTEAFF; DNA: TGTGCCACCCTGGGAGACAGGGGGAAGACTGAAGCTTTCTTT
D: .; length: 17; size: few; J: TRBJ2-3; V: TRBV24-1; CDR3: CATSDSGTYGLADTQYF; DNA: TGTGCCACCAGTGACAGTGGGACTTATGGATTGGCCGATACGCAGTATTTT
D: .; length: 15; size: many; J: TRBJ1-1; V: TRBV18; CDR3: CASSPPVSVQGEAFF; DNA: TGTGCCAGCTCACCACCCGTGTCGGTCCAGGGCGAAGCTTTCTTT
D: TRBD1; length: 20; size: many; J: TRBJ2-6; V: TRBV4-1; CDR3: CASSQEGFPGGAFGANVLTF; DNA: TGCGCCAGCAGCCAAGAGGGTTTCCCAGGGGGCGCTTTTGGGGCCAACGTCCTGACTTTC
D: TRBD1; length: 14; size: few; J: TRBJ1-1; V: TRBV9; CDR3: CASSDGQANTEAFF; DNA: TGTGCCAGCAGCGATGGACAGGCGAACACTGAAGCTTTCTTT
D: .; length: 14; size: .; J: TRBJ1-5; V: TRBV6-2/TRBV6-3; CDR3: CASNPGADNQPQHF; DNA: TGTGCCAGCAACCCGGGGGCCGATAATCAGCCCCAGCATTTT
D: .; length: 15; size: .; J: TRBJ2-1; V: TRBV12-3/TRBV12-4; CDR3: CASGTASSSYNEQFF; DNA: TGTGCCAGCGGTACAGCGTCGAGCTCCTACAATGAGCAGTTCTTC
D: .; length: 15; size: few; J: TRBJ1-3; V: TRBV7-2; CDR3: CASSRRTDSGNTIYF; DNA: TGTGCCAGCAGCCGGAGGACAGACTCTGGAAACACCATATATTTT
D: TRBD1; length: 14; size: .; J: TRBJ2-1; V: TRBV25-1; CDR3: CASSADRVSWEQFF; DNA: TGTGCCAGCAGTGCAGACAGGGTATCTTGGGAGCAGTTCTTC
D: TRBD1; length: 12; size: few; J: TRBJ1-1; V: TRBV4-1; CDR3: CASSHGQGEAFF; DNA: TGCGCCAGCAGCCACGGACAGGGTGAAGCTTTCTTT
D: TRBD2; length: 13; size: few; J: TRBJ2-7; V: TRBV6-5; CDR3: CASGLAGGLEQYF; DNA: TGTGCCAGCGGACTAGCGGGGGGGCTCGAGCAGTACTTC
D: .; length: 15; size: .; J: TRBJ1-1; V: TRBV9; CDR3: CASSLSDRPNTEAFF; DNA: TGTGCCAGCAGCTTATCGGACAGACCGAACACTGAAGCTTTCTTT
D: .; length: 15; size: .; J: TRBJ2-3; V: TRBV10-3; CDR3: CAITLGGSGTDTQYF; DNA: TGTGCCATAACCTTGGGGGGTTCGGGCACAGATACGCAGTATTTT